This TCR beta chain was obtained from a study of blood T cell repertoires in COVID-19. Background on the study: Sites in the United States, Italy and Spain provided acute and convalescent COVID-19 samples. The analysed material was cDNA or gDNA that came from T cells, B-cell-depleted T cells, or PBMCs.

Per germline, CDR1 GTSNPN and CDR2 SVGIG (reference sequence). Trimming shortened V by 2 bases and J by 2 bases, and 12 bases separated the two germline ends. The CDR3 totals 14 residues. How the authors handled the data: For nucleated cells, counts were estimated from reference gene primer amplification. Produced via immunoSEQ multiplex PCR; TCRdb's table is partial and in-frame only. The DNA was the basis for D and trimming; V, J and clone size are from that table. The sample lists 300,000 to 400,000 clones, 88% occurring once. This clone came up a few times. Enrolled during active infection, Seattle patients were then followed longitudinally.

Material: peripheral blood. The TCR comes from a woman aged 70-85 years with COVID-19, enrolled during active disease. This chain connects TRBV30 to TRBJ1-2; unclear D gene. CDR3 sequence: CAWSQTTGNYGYTF. The CDR3, as DNA: TGTGCCTGGAGTCAAACCACCGGGAACTATGGCTACACCTTC.